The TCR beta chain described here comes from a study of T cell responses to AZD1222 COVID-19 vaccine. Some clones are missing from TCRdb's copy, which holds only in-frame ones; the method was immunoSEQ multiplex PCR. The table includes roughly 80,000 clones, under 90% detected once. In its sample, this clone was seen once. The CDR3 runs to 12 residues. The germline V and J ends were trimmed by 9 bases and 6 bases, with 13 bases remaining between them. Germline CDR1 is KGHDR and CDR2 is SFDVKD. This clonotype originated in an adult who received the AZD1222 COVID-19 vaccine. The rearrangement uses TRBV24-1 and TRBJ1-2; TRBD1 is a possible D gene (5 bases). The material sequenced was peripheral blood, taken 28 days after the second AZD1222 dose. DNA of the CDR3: TGTGCCACCGAGGGGAGATGGGATGGCTACACCTTC. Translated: CATEGRWDGYTF.